The next 23 T cell receptor beta chains were all read from a single sample in a study of human T cells and chemical hapten exposure (dated by TCRdb to the early 2020s). The sample's time point label is to be understood as: patch test 2, 6 weeks after DPC sensitization. The treatment or condition tag for this specimen amounts to: therapeutic diphenylcyclopropenone sensitization with weekly scalp DPC. Library construction relied on RACE. Sequenced using a NextSeq 500. In-frame beta chains were kept once TCRdb had trimmed the public reads at Q25 with fastp and called clones with MiXCR. Here each entry gathers all rows of one CDR3 protein and keeps the most common genes and DNA. The sample profile shows about 96,000 distinct CDR3 sequences; 7% to 10% of them were found once. Together, the top ten hold about 2% of the sample. The sample here was whole blood, taken in connection with sensitization to the hapten diphenylcyclopropenone (DPC). The receptors derive from a woman between 35 and 50 years old with alopecia areata. Some clones in this sample may be carry-over from other donors' samples.

At least ten counts were recorded for this clonotype. The J gene is TRBJ1-1, the V gene TRBV12-3 or TRBV12-4; possibly TRBD1 for D (5 bases). The CDR3 totals 15 residues. V gave up 7 bases and J gave up 5 bases, with 20 bases separating them. The CDR3 DNA sequence: TGTGCCAGCAACATGGGACCACTTGGTGAAACTGAAGCTTTCTTT. Protein sequence: CASNMGPLGETEAFF.

This clonotype has a count of ten or more. The chain couples TRBV7-6 to TRBJ2-4; 9 positions agree with TRBD1. The germline V gene encodes CDR1 SGHVS and CDR2 FNYEAQ. The trim removed 5 bases at V and 1 base at J, leaving 15 bases unmatched. CDR3 length: 19 amino acids. The CDR3 reads CASSIWTGECFIAKNIQYF. DNA for the CDR3: TGTGCCAGCAGCATCTGGACAGGGGAATGTTTTATCGCCAAAAACATTCAGTACTTC. The full variable domain, rest sourced from reference TRBV7-6 and TRBJ2-4, is GAGVSQSPRYKVTKRGQDVALRCDPISGHVSLYWYRQALGQGPEFLTYFNYEAQQDKSGLPNDRFSAERPEGSISTLTIQRTEQRDSAMYRCASSIWTGECFIAKNIQYFGAGTRLSVL.

The chain has TRBV25-1 and TRBJ2-3; TRBD1 or TRBD2 may be the D gene (5 bases each). The V gene's germline CDR1 is MGHDK and CDR2 SYGVNS. The CDR3 loop spans 15 amino acids. With 2 bases removed from V and 6 bases from J, the gap between germline ends came to 15 bases. This chain's CDR3 is CASSENPGPVDTQYF. The CDR3 nucleotides read TGTGCCAGCAGTGAAAACCCGGGACCGGTCGATACGCAGTATTTT. The complete variable domain, with remaining parts taken from reference TRBV25-1 and TRBJ2-3, reads EADIYQTPRYLVIGTGKKITLECSQTMGHDKMYWYQQDPGMELHLIHYSYGVNSTEKGDLSSESTVSRIRTEHFPLTLESARPSHTSQYLCASSENPGPVDTQYFGPGTRLTVL.

The chain employs TRBV10-3 and TRBJ2-7, with 7 bases identical to TRBD1. Germline trimming cut 2 bases from V and 8 bases from J; bases unmatched to any gene: 12. This CDR3 contains 15 residues. Germline CDR1 reads ENHRY; CDR2 reads SYGVKD. This CDR3 reads CAISERTGRPIQQYF. In nucleotides, the CDR3 is TGTGCCATCAGTGAGAGGACAGGCCGTCCTATCCAGCAGTACTTC.

J is TRBJ2-6 and V is TRBV28; a possible D gene is TRBD1 (6 bases). V dropped 4 bases and J dropped 1 base, with 11 bases sitting between them. The CDR3 is 16 residues long. Germline V gene lookup returns CDR1 MDHEN and CDR2 SYDVKM. CDR3 residues: CASSSGRGSGANVLTF. The CDR3 nucleotides read TGTGCCAGCAGTTCCGGCAGGGGATCTGGGGCCAACGTCCTGACTTTC.

This clonotype was recorded at least ten times. The rearrangement uses TRBV7-2 and TRBJ2-1, with TRBD2 matching 8 bases. The junction had 6 bases not matched to a gene; V was cut back by 4 bases and J by 4 bases. The CDR3 loop spans 15 amino acids. The germline gives CDR1 SGHTA, CDR2 FQGNSA. The CDR3 DNA reads as TGTGCCAGCAGCTCCTTGTCGGGAGGGTACAATGAGCAGTTCTTC. It codes for CASSSLSGGYNEQFF.

This clonotype has more than one count but fewer than ten. The V gene is TRBV6-7, the J gene TRBJ1-5, with D possibly TRBD1 on 5 matching bases. TRBV6-7 is classed as an ORF, of uncertain function. CDR3 length: 16 residues. Trimming left V 0 bases short and J 0 bases short, with 9 bases between. This CDR3 reads CASSYSGVYSNQPQHF. CDR3 coding DNA: TGTGCCAGCAGTTACTCAGGGGTCTATAGCAATCAGCCCCAGCATTTT.

The chain uses TRBV20-1 and TRBJ1-6; D not certain. The CDR3 extends over 19 amino acids. Trimming removed 1 base from V and 10 bases from J, with 29 bases in between. Germline CDR1 is DFQATT and CDR2 is SNEGSKA (reference sequence). The CDR3: CSARVTLGRSTTFNSPLHF. DNA for the CDR3: TGCAGTGCTAGAGTGACGCTCGGACGCAGTACGACCTTCAACTCACCCCTCCACTTT.

In this sample, this clonotype turned up a few times. V usage is TRBV28 and J usage is TRBJ1-6, with D possibly TRBD1 on 5 matching bases. Trimming removed 7 bases from V and 8 bases from J, with 12 bases in between. The CDR3 runs to 13 residues. CDR1 MDHEN and CDR2 SYDVKM come from the germline V gene. For the CDR3, the DNA is TGTGCCAGCAAAACCCGGGGGGATTCACCCCTCCACTTT. Encoded protein: CASKTRGDSPLHF.

This clonotype was observed a handful of times. The chain combines TRBV7-9 with TRBJ1-6, with no clear D. Germline V gene lookup returns CDR1 SEHNR and CDR2 FQNEAQ (reference sequence). V was pared by 2 bases and J by 3 bases, with 5 bases between. The CDR3 sequence is 14 residues long. The CDR3, as DNA: TGTGCCAGCAGCTTAACAGACTATAATTCACCCCTCCACTTT. This gives the protein CASSLTDYNSPLHF.

The chain carries TRBV12-3 or TRBV12-4 and TRBJ2-1; 10 nucleotides match TRBD2. V shed 6 bases, J shed 11 bases, and the junction held 16 bases outside the gene matches. CDR3 length: 16 residues. CDR3 nucleotides: TGTGCCAGCAGGTACACTAGCGGGGAGATTTTGTGGAAGCAGTTCTTC. Its translation: CASRYTSGEILWKQFF.

This clonotype was observed at least ten times. The V call is TRBV5-1, the J call TRBJ2-1; 10 bases line up with TRBD2. The CDR3 spans 15 residues. Germline V gives CDR1 SGHRS, CDR2 YFSETQ. Germline trimming cut 4 bases from V and 6 bases from J; bases unmatched to any gene: 7. CDR3 nucleotides: TGCGCCAGCAGCCCGGCGGCTAGCGGGAGCAATGAGCAGTTCTTC. Its protein is CASSPAASGSNEQFF.

In regard to this clonotype: This could be a read error, since a much larger clone is one nucleotide away. This chain joins TRBV6-2 or TRBV6-3 and TRBJ1-2; tentatively, D is TRBD1 (5 bases). The CDR3 spans 15 residues. Germline V lookup: CDR1 MNHEY, CDR2 SVGEGT. DNA for the CDR3: TGTGCCAGCAGTTACTATTCCGGGACGGCTTATGGCTGCACCTTC. This sequence encodes CASSYYSGTAYGCTF.

Note on this clonotype: Relative to the germline gene, one junction end is altered; a read error may explain this. The chain combines TRBV7-7 with TRBJ2-1; possible D gene TRBD2, 6 bases. This CDR3 has 14 amino acids. Germline assignment: CDR1 SSHAT and CDR2 FNYEAQ (reference sequence). DNA of the CDR3: TGTGCTAGCAGCGGGCCGGGGCCAATGAATGAGCAGTTCTTC. Translation gives CASSGPGPMNEQFF.

This clonotype was counted at least ten times. The rearrangement joins TRBV28 to TRBJ2-7, with D unclear. Trimming stripped 3 bases from V and 0 bases from J, with 6 bases between. Per germline, CDR1 MDHEN and CDR2 SYDVKM. The CDR3 is 13 residues long. CDR3 sequence reads: CASSFRSSYEQYF. In DNA, the CDR3 is TGTGCCAGCAGTTTCAGGTCCTCCTACGAGCAGTACTTC.

The chain is built from TRBV28 and TRBJ1-1; D not resolved. The V end was cut by 6 bases, the J end by 1 base, with 9 bases between. Germline V gene data show CDR1 as MDHEN and CDR2 as SYDVKM. The CDR3 has 13 residues. The CDR3 here is CASRNHGNTEAFF. DNA of the CDR3: TGTGCCAGCAGAAATCACGGGAACACTGAAGCTTTCTTT.

This clonotype was detected many times. The chain uses TRBV11-2 and TRBJ2-3; D gene unclear. Per the germline V gene, CDR1 is SGHAT and CDR2 is FQNNGV. This CDR3 spans 13 amino acids. V was shortened by 3 bases and J by 4 bases, with 8 bases between the two germline ends. The CDR3 sequence: CASSFKGADTQYF. DNA of the CDR3: TGTGCCAGCAGCTTCAAGGGCGCAGATACGCAGTATTTT. Based on the CDR3 plus reference TRBV11-2 and TRBJ2-3, the full variable domain is EAGVAQSPRYKIIEKRQSVAFWCNPISGHATLYWYQQILGQGPKLLIQFQNNGVVDDSQLPKDRFSAERLKGVDSTLKIQPAKLEDSAVYLCASSFKGADTQYFGPGTRLTVL.

This clonotype was seen many times. This chain joins TRBV15 and TRBJ2-3; D is perhaps TRBD2 (6 bases). Germline CDR1 reads LNHNV; CDR2 reads YYDKDF (reference sequence). V was clipped by 3 bases and J by 6 bases, with 22 bases between them. This CDR3 is 17 amino acids long. In nucleotides, the CDR3 is TGTGCCACCAGCAGGGAGAGGCGAGGGAGGTGGCCGGATACGCAGTATTTT. Translation gives CATSRERRGRWPDTQYF.

The V and J genes are TRBV20-1 and TRBJ2-4; 7 nucleotides agree with TRBD2. V lost 3 bases to trimming and J lost 7 bases; unmatched junction nucleotides: 18. The CDR3 has 17 residues. Germline V lookup: CDR1 DFQATT, CDR2 SNEGSKA (reference sequence). This CDR3 is CSASALQPGGSGNIQYF. The CDR3, as DNA: TGCAGTGCTAGCGCGTTACAGCCGGGCGGGAGCGGGAACATTCAGTACTTC.

This clonotype was observed at least ten times. V usage is TRBV21-1 and J usage is TRBJ1-2. TRBV21-1 is a known pseudogene. The CDR3 is 14 amino acids. The CDR3 DNA reads as TGTGCCAGCAGCAAAGGTCGGCAGATTAAGGGCTACACCTTC. Amino acid sequence: CASSKGRQIKGYTF.

This chain connects TRBV27 to TRBJ2-7, with D unclear. The CDR3 is 15 amino acids. The V end was cut by 5 bases, the J end by 0 bases, with 14 bases between. Germline CDR1 reads MNHEY; CDR2 reads SMNVEV (reference sequence). CDR3 residues: CASSPLTSFSYEQYF. The CDR3 coding sequence is TGTGCCAGCAGTCCCCTAACAAGTTTCTCCTACGAGCAGTACTTC.

This clonotype was counted many times. This CDR3 is CASSQGPGTLSETQYF. The CDR3 coding sequence is TGCGCCAGCAGCCAAGGTCCTGGGACCCTGTCAGAGACCCAGTACTTC. J is TRBJ2-5 and V is TRBV4-1; either TRBD1 or TRBD2 may fit D (5 bases each). Germline CDR1 MGHRA, CDR2 YSYEKL. V dropped 1 base and J dropped 4 bases, with 16 bases sitting between them. This CDR3 has 16 amino acids.

In this sample, this clonotype turned up a few times. The chain links TRBV12-3 or TRBV12-4 to TRBJ1-6; D is unclear. V was shortened by 5 bases and J by 14 bases, with 13 bases between the two germline ends. The CDR3 loop spans 12 amino acids. CDR3 protein: CASSEGFNSLHF. Written as DNA, the CDR3 is TGTGCCAGCAGTGAGGGATTTAACTCCCTCCACTTT.